This T cell receptor (beta chain) was obtained from a study of long-term antiretroviral therapy in people with HIV. Study context: Some samples came about a decade before the 2015 immediate-ART recommendation, and these were the earliest.

V lost 6 bases, J lost 7 bases, and 8 bases stayed unmatched. CDR1 LGHNT and CDR2 FRNRAP come from the germline V gene. This CDR3 is 14 amino acids long. At least one PBMC sample before ART and at least two after were required. HIV-positive participants were all treated in the United States. Investigators performed immunoSEQ version v3.0 at survey level. Generated by immunoSEQ multiplex PCR, the TCRdb table keeps only in-frame clones and is missing some. The table lists about 10,000 clones, 80% to 85% of them singletons, with 13% in the top ten. Specimen: unsorted PBMCs, collected 1.2 years after starting antiretroviral therapy. The rearrangement links TRBV12-5 to TRBJ1-4; TRBD1 agrees at 7 bases. The receptor's source is a man aged 35 to 55 with HIV. The CDR3 is CASGLSGGIEKLFF. In DNA, the CDR3 is TGTGCTAGTGGACTTTCAGGGGGGATTGAAAAACTGTTTTTT. Looking up the rest from reference TRBV12-5 and TRBJ1-4 gives the full variable domain: DARVTQTPRHKVTEMGQEVTMRCQPILGHNTVFWYRQTMMQGLELLAYFRNRAPLDDSGMPKDRFSAEMPDATLATLKIQPSEPRDSAVYFCASGLSGGIEKLFFGSGTQLSVL.